This note documents a single TCR beta chain sequence. The antigen remains undetermined. The sample comes from a study of CD8 T cells in Susac syndrome. Study-wide findings and caveats: The study acknowledged a relatively small number of individuals in its TCR sequencing and HLA analysis.

In germline, CDR1 is GTSNPN, CDR2 SVGIG (reference sequence). The germline V and J ends were trimmed by 0 bases and 10 bases, with 11 bases remaining between them. The CDR3 loop spans 12 amino acids. Multiple sclerosis controls were treatment-naive patients with stable or active relapsing-remitting disease. Negative isolation was used for CD8+ and CD4+ T cells, and FACS enrichment was applied to TEMRA cells. When the RNA was reverse transcribed, random hexamers were used with an input of roughly 0.45 to 1 ug. Each CDR3 protein is one row after TCRdb ran MiXCR on the immunoSEQ multiplex PCR reads. Of approximately 160,000 distinct CDR3 sequences listed, around 94% were seen once; the top ten hold 0.085% to 0.095%.

The clonotype was recovered from a human donor with multiple sclerosis. Sequenced material: CD4+ T cells from PBMCs. The gene calls are TRBV30 and TRBJ2-3; no firm D call. The CDR3 DNA reads TGTGCCTGGAGTGTACTCTCCGGGTCGCAGTATTTT. As protein: CAWSVLSGSQYF. The whole variable domain, remainder taken from reference TRBV30 and TRBJ2-3, is SQTIHQWPATLVQPVGSPLSLECTVEGTSNPNLYWYRQAAGRGLQLLFYSVGIGQISSEVPQNLSASRPQDRQFILSSKKLLLSDSGFYLCAWSVLSGSQYFGPGTRLTVL.